The rows below give T cell receptor beta chains drawn from one sample of a study of tumor-infiltrating lymphocytes in oesophageal squamous cell carcinoma. TCRdb reprocessed the PCR reads via MiXCR and lists one record per CDR3 protein. The sample records tens of thousands of distinct CDR3 sequences, around 40% being singletons. Sequencing used esophageal tumor tissue. The receptor source for this set is a male donor with esophageal squamous cell carcinoma. Each CDR3 is given with its conserved first and last residue. D genes are given only for firm matches. Some rows have no size entry. The others give once, few or many, or a class for an expanded clone.

>TRBD2|TRBJ2-1|few|TRBV10-3
TGTGCCATCGGGCGGACTAGCGGGGTAGACAATGAGCAGTTCTTC
CAIGRTSGVDNEQFF
>NA|TRBJ1-2|NA|TRBV7-8
TGTGCCAGCAGCTTAGTCAGCCTCTATGGCTACACCTTC
CASSLVSLYGYTF
>NA|TRBJ2-7|NA|TRBV7-6
TGTGCCAGCAGCTTAGCCCCAGGGTCCGGGGAGCTGTACTTC
CASSLAPGSGELYF
>NA|TRBJ1-2|once|TRBV20-1
TGCAGTGTCGGGACGGTTAACTATGGCTACACCTTC
CSVGTVNYGYTF
>TRBD1|TRBJ2-4|NA|TRBV2
TGTGCCAGCAGAGTAGGACAGGGGGCGGCCATTCAGTACTTC
CASRVGQGAAIQYF
>TRBD2|TRBJ2-1|NA|TRBV11-2
TGTGCCAGCAGCTCCGTAGGACTAGCGGAGGCCGGCTCCTACAATGAGCAGTTCTTC
CASSSVGLAEAGSYNEQFF
>TRBD1|TRBJ2-2|many|TRBV6-1
TGTGCCAGCAGACACAGGGGCACCGGGGAGCTGTTTTTT
CASRHRGTGELFF
>TRBD1|TRBJ2-7|many|TRBV7-3
TGTGCCAGCAGCTCGTACAGGGGCGACGAGCAGTACTTC
CASSSYRGDEQYF
>TRBD1|TRBJ1-2|NA|TRBV7-2
TGTGCCAGCAGCACATACAGGGGTTCCTATGGCTACACCTTC
CASSTYRGSYGYTF
>NA|TRBJ2-5|NA|TRBV6-5
TGTGCCAGCAGCCCTTTACTTGAGCAGTACTTC
CASSPLLEQYF
>TRBD2|TRBJ2-2|medium-sized|TRBV12-3/TRBV12-4
TGTGCCAGCAAACTAGCGGGAGTATCCGGGGAGCTGTTTTTT
CASKLAGVSGELFF
>TRBD1|TRBJ2-2|many|TRBV6-1
TGTGCCAGCAGTCAACCACGGACAGGGATCACCGGGGAGCTGTTTTTT
CASSQPRTGITGELFF
>NA|TRBJ2-3|NA|TRBV7-2
TGTGCCAGCAGCTTAAAAGGCACAGATACGCAGTATTTT
CASSLKGTDTQYF
>NA|TRBJ2-7|many|TRBV24-1
TGTGCCACCAGTGATTTGCGGGGCGGGAACGACGAGCAGTACTTC
CATSDLRGGNDEQYF
>TRBD2|TRBJ2-1|NA|TRBV6-2/TRBV6-3
TGTGCCAGCAGATTACTGGGGCCCGGGACTAGAGGTACCAATGAGCAGTTCTTC
CASRLLGPGTRGTNEQFF
>TRBD2|TRBJ2-7|many|TRBV19
TGTGCCAGTAGTACCATAGCGGGAGGGAGCGAGCAGTACTTC
CASSTIAGGSEQYF
>NA|TRBJ1-2|NA|TRBV9
TGTGCCAGCAGCACCACAGGGTTTTCATGGTATGGCTACACCTTC
CASSTTGFSWYGYTF
>TRBD2|TRBJ2-1|NA|TRBV9
TGTGCCAGCAGTGCCGGGACTAGCGATTACAATGAGCAGTTCTTC
CASSAGTSDYNEQFF
>TRBD1|TRBJ2-1|NA|TRBV27
TGTGCCAGCGGGACAGGGGGGAAATACGAGCAGTTCTTC
CASGTGGKYEQFF
>TRBD2|TRBJ2-2|medium-sized|TRBV11-3
TGTGCCAGCAGCGGAGGGGGACTAGCGGTCACCGGGGAGCTGTTTTTT
CASSGGGLAVTGELFF
>TRBD1|TRBJ2-7|many|TRBV10-2
TGCGCCAGCAGCCTTACAGGGGGCCCCTACGAGCAGTACTTC
CASSLTGGPYEQYF
>NA|TRBJ2-7|NA|TRBV20-1
TGCAGTGCTAGACCCCCCTCTGGGAAGAACTACGAGCAGTACTTC
CSARPPSGKNYEQYF
>NA|TRBJ2-3|many|TRBV12-3/TRBV12-4
TGTGCCAGCAGCCCTCTGAGCTCAGATACGCAGTATTTT
CASSPLSSDTQYF
>NA|TRBJ2-5|many|TRBV11-2
TGTGCCAGCAGCTTAGGAGGTGGGGGTGGGGAGACCCAGTACTTC
CASSLGGGGGETQYF
>TRBD2|TRBJ2-5|NA|TRBV28
TGTGCCAGCATTAGCGGGAGCGGTTTGACCCAGTACTTC
CASISGSGLTQYF
>TRBD1|TRBJ2-2|NA|TRBV7-6
TGTGCCAGCAGCTTAGGAGGGGGCTACACCGGGGAGCTGTTTTTT
CASSLGGGYTGELFF
>NA|TRBJ2-7|many|TRBV27
TGTGCCAGCAGCACCCGAAGCGGTTCCTACGAGCAGTACTTC
CASSTRSGSYEQYF
>NA|TRBJ2-3|many|TRBV10-3
TGTGCCATCGGGCCTGCTCCAGATACGCAGTATTTT
CAIGPAPDTQYF
>TRBD1|TRBJ2-1|few|TRBV4-1
TGCGCCAGCAGCCCGAGGGGGAGCACAGGGGCCTACGAGCAGTTCTTC
CASSPRGSTGAYEQFF
>NA|TRBJ2-2|medium-sized|TRBV6-1
TGTGCCAGCAGTGAAGGGCGGGGGAACACCGGGGAGCTGTTTTTT
CASSEGRGNTGELFF
>NA|TRBJ2-5|NA|TRBV28
TGTGCCAGCACTCTTGGGGTGACCCAGTACTTC
CASTLGVTQYF
>TRBD1|TRBJ2-7|once|TRBV6-1
TGTGCCAGCAGTGAATTGTCAGGGGGCCCCTACGAGCAGTACTTC
CASSELSGGPYEQYF
>NA|TRBJ2-5|NA|TRBV7-3
TGTGCCAGCAGCTTGTACAGACAAGAGACCCAGTACTTC
CASSLYRQETQYF
>TRBD2|TRBJ2-5|few|TRBV5-1
TGCGCCAGCAGCTCCGGGGGGGCGGAAGAGACCCAGTACTTC
CASSSGGAEETQYF
>NA|TRBJ1-2|many|TRBV6-1
TGTGCCAGCAACCGACAGCCGACTAACTATGGCTACACCTTC
CASNRQPTNYGYTF
>NA|TRBJ2-6|NA|TRBV11-3
TGTGCCAGCAGCACCCTATCAACCGGGGCCAACGTCCTGACTTTC
CASSTLSTGANVLTF
>TRBD2|TRBJ2-5|many|TRBV6-1
TGTGCCAGCAGTCCCGACCGACTAGCGGGTTTACAAGAGACCCAGTACTTC
CASSPDRLAGLQETQYF
>TRBD2|TRBJ2-7|medium-sized|TRBV7-8
TGTGCCAGCAGCGCAGCAGCGGGGTTCTACGAGCAGTACTTC
CASSAAAGFYEQYF
>NA|TRBJ2-7|many|TRBV6-1
TGTGCCAGCAGTTACAGCGCGCGTGTGAGCTCCTACGAGCAGTACTTC
CASSYSARVSSYEQYF
>TRBD1|TRBJ1-2|NA|TRBV29-1
TGCAGCGTTGGCTCCGGACAGGCCGGCTACACCTTC
CSVGSGQAGYTF
>NA|TRBJ2-1|many|TRBV10-3
TGTGCCATCAGTCCTCTTGGGGGGAATGAGCAGTTCTTC
CAISPLGGNEQFF
>TRBD1|TRBJ1-4|NA|TRBV7-2
TGTGCCAGCAGCCCCCGGGACAGGGGGCGAGTCGGGGAAAAACTGTTTTTT
CASSPRDRGRVGEKLFF
>NA|TRBJ2-2|NA|TRBV7-3
TGTGCCAGCAGCTTATCCCTAGATAACACCGGGGAGCTGTTTTTT
CASSLSLDNTGELFF
>TRBD1|TRBJ2-2|many|TRBV5-4
TGTGCCACAACAGAGGGCAGGGGGAACGCCGGGGAGCTGTTTTTT
CATTEGRGNAGELFF
>NA|TRBJ1-2|many|TRBV18
TGTGCCAGCTCACCAGTTGGGAAGAGCTACACCTTC
CASSPVGKSYTF
>TRBD1|TRBJ2-1|NA|TRBV7-9
TGTGCCAGCAGCCGTGGACAGGGAGCGCTATACAATGAGCAGTTCTTC
CASSRGQGALYNEQFF
>TRBD1|TRBJ2-4|NA|TRBV5-1
TGCGCCAGCAGCTCCGGCCGGGGACAGGGAAACATTCAGTACTTC
CASSSGRGQGNIQYF
>NA|TRBJ1-6|many|TRBV6-6
TGTGCCAGCAGTTACTTTGGGATGGGTAATTCACCCCTCCACTTT
CASSYFGMGNSPLHF
>TRBD1|TRBJ2-1|NA|TRBV27
TGTGCCAGCAGTTTAAGAGGGGACAGGGGGGCCAATGAGCAGTTCTTC
CASSLRGDRGANEQFF
>TRBD1|TRBJ1-2|NA|TRBV27
TGTGCCAGCAGTTCTTACCGGGACAGGGTCGGCTATGGCTACACCTTC
CASSSYRDRVGYGYTF
>TRBD2|TRBJ2-3|many|TRBV5-1
TGCGCCAGCAGCTTAGGAACTAGCGGGGGCACAGATACGCAGTATTTT
CASSLGTSGGTDTQYF
>NA|TRBJ2-4|NA|TRBV3-1
TGTGCCAGCAGCCAAGATCCCCTAGCCCGGATTCAGTACTTC
CASSQDPLARIQYF